This TCR beta chain was captured in a study of radiation and T cells in renal cell carcinoma. TCRdb keeps only in-frame clones here, not all; method: immunoSEQ multiplex PCR. The sample has about 170,000 clones; about 85% are singletons. Regarding time point: blood 4 weeks post-SBRT, at nephrectomy. Treatment denoted: 15 Gy SBRT to primary tumor, nephrectomy 4 weeks later. Nephrectomy followed 15 Gy stereotactic body radiation by 4 weeks. Serial blood draws occurred at baseline and 2 and 4 weeks post-SBRT. With respect to this clone: Its antigen is currently unknown.

V lost 5 bases to trimming and J lost 0 bases; unmatched junction nucleotides: 6. The CDR3 extends over 15 amino acids. Germline CDR1 SEHNR, CDR2 FQNEAQ (reference sequence). Study-level points and caveats: From baseline, blood top tumor clonotypes peaked at 2 weeks post-radiation. Baseline intratumoral clonotype presence is unknown without pretreatment biopsies.

V and J are TRBV7-9 and TRBJ2-7; 8 bases align to TRBD2. The sample here was blood, taken from a patient whose treatment included radiotherapy and nephrectomy. This receptor was taken from a woman aged 45 to 65 with renal cell carcinoma. The CDR3 sequence is CASSVSGESSYEQYF. CDR3 sequence (DNA): TGTGCCAGCAGCGTTAGCGGGGAGAGCTCCTACGAGCAGTACTTC. Full variable domain (missing parts from reference TRBV7-9 and TRBJ2-7): DTGVSQNPRHKITKRGQNVTFRCDPISEHNRLYWYRQTLGQGPEFLTYFQNEAQLEKSRLLSDRFSAERPKGSFSTLEIQRTEQGDSAMYLCASSVSGESSYEQYFGPGTRLTVT.